Detailed here is one TCR beta chain. Methods used by the authors: Estimates of nucleated cell counts were drawn from the amplification of reference gene primers. Some clones are missing from TCRdb's copy, which holds only in-frame ones; the method was immunoSEQ multiplex PCR. D and trimming come from the DNA, and the V and J calls and clone size come from that table. The table includes some 140,000 clones, 70% to 90% detected once. This specimen belongs to a study of blood T cell repertoires in COVID-19. Per the germline V gene, CDR1 is SNHLY and CDR2 is FYNNEI. V lost 7 bases and J lost 5, with 9 bases in between. The CDR3 contains 13 residues. One Seattle source followed patients from active infection through their disease course.

The clonotype was recovered from a man aged 55 to 70 with COVID-19, enrolled during active disease. The sequenced sample consisted of peripheral blood. The chain links TRBV2 to TRBJ1-6; D possibly corresponds to TRBD1 (5 bases). CDR3 region: CASNKDNNSPLHF. The CDR3 DNA sequence: TGTGCCAGCAATAAGGACAATAATTCACCCCTCCACTTT.